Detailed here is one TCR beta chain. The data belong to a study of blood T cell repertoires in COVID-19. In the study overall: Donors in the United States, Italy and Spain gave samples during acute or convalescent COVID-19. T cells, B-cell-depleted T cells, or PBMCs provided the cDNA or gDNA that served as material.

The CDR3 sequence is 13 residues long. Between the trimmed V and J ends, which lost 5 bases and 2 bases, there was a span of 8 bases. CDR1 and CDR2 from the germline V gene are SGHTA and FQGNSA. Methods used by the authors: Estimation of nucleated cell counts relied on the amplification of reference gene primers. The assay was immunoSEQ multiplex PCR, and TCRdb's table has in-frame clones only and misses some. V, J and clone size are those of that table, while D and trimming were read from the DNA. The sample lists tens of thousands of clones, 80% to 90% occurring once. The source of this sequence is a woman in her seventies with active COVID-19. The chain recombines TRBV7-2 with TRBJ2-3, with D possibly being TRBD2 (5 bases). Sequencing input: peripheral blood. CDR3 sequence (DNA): TGTGCCAGCAGCATCGGGGACACAGATACGCAGTATTTT. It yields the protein CASSIGDTDTQYF.